This T cell receptor (beta chain) was sequenced during a study of cytomegalovirus exposure and HLA in healthy donors. General study results and limits: DRB1 had the most TCR associations and HLA-C the fewest, a later analysis found, with rates varying by HLA locus.

On this clone itself: The antigen is undetermined.

V was pared by 8 bases and J by 5 bases, with 7 bases of the junction left unmatched. The CDR3 is 15 amino acids. Germline CDR1 MGHDK, CDR2 SYGVNS. The PCR employed 60 Vbeta primers together with 13 Jbeta primers. Measured with immunoSEQ multiplex PCR; TCRdb has only the in-frame clones, and not every one. This sample has over 150,000 clones; about three quarters occur once, and the top ten carry about 4%. The receptor was isolated from a woman in her thirties or forties in good health and CMV-seronegative. Sequencing was done on a sample of PBMCs. The chain is built from TRBV25-1 and TRBJ2-3, with 13 bases lining up with TRBD2. The CDR3 spells CASRILAGGGDTQYF. The DNA of the CDR3 is TGTGCCAGCCGTATACTAGCGGGGGGGGGAGATACGCAGTATTTT.